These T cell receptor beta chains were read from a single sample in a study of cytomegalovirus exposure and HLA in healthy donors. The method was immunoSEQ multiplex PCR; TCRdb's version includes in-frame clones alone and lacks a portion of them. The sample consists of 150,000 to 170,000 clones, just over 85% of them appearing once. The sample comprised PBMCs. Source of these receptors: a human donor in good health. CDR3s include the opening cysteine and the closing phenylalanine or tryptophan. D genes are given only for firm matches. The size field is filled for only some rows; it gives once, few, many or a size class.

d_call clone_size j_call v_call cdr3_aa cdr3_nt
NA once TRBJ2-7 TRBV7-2 CASSLGLSYEQYF TGTGCCAGCAGCTTAGGCCTATCCTACGAGCAGTACTTC
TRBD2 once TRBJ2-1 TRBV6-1 CASSGLAEHNEQFF TGTGCCAGCAGCGGACTAGCCGAACACAATGAGCAGTTCTTC
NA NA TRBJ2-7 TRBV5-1 CASSFTGWEQYF TGCGCCAGCAGCTTTACAGGGTGGGAGCAGTACTTC
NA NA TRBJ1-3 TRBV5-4 CASKRADGNTIYF TGTGCCAGCAAACGAGCTGATGGAAACACCATATATTTT
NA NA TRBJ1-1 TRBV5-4 CASSGWTGMNTEAFF TGTGCCAGCAGCGGTTGGACGGGGATGAACACTGAAGCTTTCTTT
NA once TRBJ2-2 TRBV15 CATSSAYRPGGGELFF TGTGCCACCAGCAGCGCGTACCGACCCGGAGGAGGGGAGCTGTTTTTT
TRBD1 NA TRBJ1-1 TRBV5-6 CASSLGTVAEAFF TGTGCCAGCAGCTTAGGGACAGTGGCTGAAGCTTTCTTT
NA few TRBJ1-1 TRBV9 CASSLDGDRTEAFF TGTGCCAGCAGCCTCGACGGGGATCGGACTGAAGCTTTCTTT
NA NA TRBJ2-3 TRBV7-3 CASSLTYTDTQYF TGTGCCAGCAGCTTAACCTACACAGATACGCAGTATTTT
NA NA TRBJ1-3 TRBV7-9 CASSASGTGNTIYF TGTGCCAGCAGCGCCTCAGGGACTGGAAACACCATATATTTT
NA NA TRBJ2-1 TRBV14 CASSQGGTYNEQFF TGTGCCAGCAGCCAAGGGGGCACCTACAATGAGCAGTTCTTC
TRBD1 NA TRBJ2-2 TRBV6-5 CASSDRVNTGELFF TGTGCCAGCAGCGACAGGGTCAACACCGGGGAGCTGTTTTTT
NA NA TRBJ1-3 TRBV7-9 CASSPDRIGNTIYF TGTGCCAGCAGCCCGGACAGAATCGGAAACACCATATATTTT
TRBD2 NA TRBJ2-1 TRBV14 CASSPTLAGSYNEQFF TGTGCCAGCAGCCCGACCCTAGCGGGGAGCTACAATGAGCAGTTCTTC
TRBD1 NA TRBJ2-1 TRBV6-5 CASSSDRGSYNEQFF TGTGCCAGCAGTTCGGACAGGGGCTCCTACAATGAGCAGTTCTTC
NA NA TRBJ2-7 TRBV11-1 CASSFGKMGGKRYEQYF TGTGCCAGCAGCTTCGGTAAGATGGGCGGGAAGAGGTACGAGCAGTACTTC
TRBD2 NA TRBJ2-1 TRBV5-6 CASSRGRLAGGSYNEQFF TGTGCCAGCAGCAGGGGGCGTTTAGCGGGGGGCTCCTACAATGAGCAGTTCTTC
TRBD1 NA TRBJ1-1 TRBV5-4 CASSPRDSEAFF TGTGCCAGCAGCCCGCGGGACAGCGAAGCTTTCTTT
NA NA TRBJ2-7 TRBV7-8 CASSLATYEQYF TGTGCCAGCAGCTTAGCTACCTACGAGCAGTACTTC
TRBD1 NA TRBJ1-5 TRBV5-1 CASSLSGTGDGMPQHF TGCGCCAGCAGCTTATCAGGGACAGGGGATGGCATGCCCCAGCATTTT
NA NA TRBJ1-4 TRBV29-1 CSYGRDEKLFF TGCAGCTATGGGAGAGATGAAAAACTGTTTTTT
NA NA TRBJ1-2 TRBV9 CASSVGLGLGDGYTF TGTGCCAGCAGCGTAGGCTTAGGCCTGGGCGATGGCTACACCTTC
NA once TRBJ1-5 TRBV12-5 CASGRGGSNQPQHF TGTGCTAGTGGCCGCGGGGGGAGCAATCAGCCCCAGCATTTT
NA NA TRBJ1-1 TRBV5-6 CASSLPLALNTEAFF TGTGCCAGCAGCTTGCCACTTGCTCTGAACACTGAAGCTTTCTTT
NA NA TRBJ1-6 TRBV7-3 CASSPTGGGSPLHF TGTGCCAGCAGCCCGACAGGAGGCGGCTCACCCCTCCACTTT
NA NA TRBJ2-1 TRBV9 CASSTSAASSYNEQFF TGTGCCAGCAGCACCTCCGCGGCAAGCTCCTACAATGAGCAGTTCTTC
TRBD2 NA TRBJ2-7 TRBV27 CASRPGTSGYEQYF TGTGCCAGCCGTCCAGGGACTAGCGGATACGAGCAGTACTTC
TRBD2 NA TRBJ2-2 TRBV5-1 CASSLAAGDTGELFF TGCGCCAGCAGCTTGGCAGCGGGAGATACCGGGGAGCTGTTTTTT
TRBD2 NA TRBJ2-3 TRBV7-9 CASSLPYPPSGSYTDTQYF TGTGCCAGCAGCTTACCCTACCCTCCCAGCGGGAGTTACACAGATACGCAGTATTTT
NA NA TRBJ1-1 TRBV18 CASSPLGLDTEAFF TGTGCCAGCTCTCCCTTGGGCTTAGACACTGAAGCTTTCTTT
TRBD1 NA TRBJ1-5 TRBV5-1 CASSPTGGSFQPQHF TGCGCCAGCAGCCCTACAGGGGGCTCGTTTCAGCCCCAGCATTTT
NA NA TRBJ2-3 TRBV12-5 CASGLATGPAYF TGTGCTAGTGGTTTGGCCACAGGGCCAGCGTATTTT
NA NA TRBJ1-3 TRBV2 CASNGRSGNTIYF TGTGCCAGCAATGGCCGCTCTGGAAACACCATATATTTT
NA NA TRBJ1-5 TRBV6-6 CASSYGQSGNQPQHF TGTGCCAGCAGTTACGGACAGAGCGGTAATCAGCCCCAGCATTTT
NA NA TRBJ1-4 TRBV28 CASSLSQGKKLFF TGTGCCAGCAGTTTGTCCCAGGGAAAAAAACTGTTTTTT